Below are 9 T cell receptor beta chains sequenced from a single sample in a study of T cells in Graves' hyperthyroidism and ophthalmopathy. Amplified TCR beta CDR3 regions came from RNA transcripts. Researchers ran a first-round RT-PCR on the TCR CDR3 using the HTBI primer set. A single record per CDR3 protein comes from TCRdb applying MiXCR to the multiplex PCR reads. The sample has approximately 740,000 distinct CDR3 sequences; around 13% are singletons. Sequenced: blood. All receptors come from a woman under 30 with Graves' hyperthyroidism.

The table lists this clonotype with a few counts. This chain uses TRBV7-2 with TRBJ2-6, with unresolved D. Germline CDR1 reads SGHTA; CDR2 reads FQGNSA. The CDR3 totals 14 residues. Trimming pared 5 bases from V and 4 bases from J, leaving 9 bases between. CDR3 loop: CASSPKAGANVLTF. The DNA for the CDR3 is TGTGCCAGCAGCCCCAAGGCAGGGGCCAACGTCCTGACTTTC.

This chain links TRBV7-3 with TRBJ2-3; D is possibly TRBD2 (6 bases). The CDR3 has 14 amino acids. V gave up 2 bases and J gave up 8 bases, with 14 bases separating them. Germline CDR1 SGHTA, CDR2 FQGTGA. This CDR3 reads CASSLGGKERTQYF. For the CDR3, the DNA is TGTGCCAGCAGCTTAGGCGGGAAGGAACGTACGCAGTATTTT.

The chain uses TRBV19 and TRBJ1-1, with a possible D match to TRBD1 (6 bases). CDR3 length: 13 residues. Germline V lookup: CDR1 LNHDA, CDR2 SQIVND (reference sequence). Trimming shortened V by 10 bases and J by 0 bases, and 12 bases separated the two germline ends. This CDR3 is CATGRGLNTEAFF. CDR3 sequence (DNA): TGTGCCACAGGCAGGGGATTGAACACTGAAGCTTTCTTT.

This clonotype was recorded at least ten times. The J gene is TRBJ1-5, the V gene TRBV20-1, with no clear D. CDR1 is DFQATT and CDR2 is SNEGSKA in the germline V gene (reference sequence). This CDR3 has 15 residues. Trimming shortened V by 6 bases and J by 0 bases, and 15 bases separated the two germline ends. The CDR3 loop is CSATSLGYSNQPQHF. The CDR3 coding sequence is TGCAGTGCGACCTCCCTGGGATATAGCAATCAGCCCCAGCATTTT.

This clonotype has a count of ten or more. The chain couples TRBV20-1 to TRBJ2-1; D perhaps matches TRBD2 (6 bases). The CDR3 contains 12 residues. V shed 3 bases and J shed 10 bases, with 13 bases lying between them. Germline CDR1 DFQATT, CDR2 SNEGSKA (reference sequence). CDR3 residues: CSASRRGNEQFF. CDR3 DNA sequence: TGCAGTGCTAGTCGGAGGGGTAACGAGCAGTTCTTC.

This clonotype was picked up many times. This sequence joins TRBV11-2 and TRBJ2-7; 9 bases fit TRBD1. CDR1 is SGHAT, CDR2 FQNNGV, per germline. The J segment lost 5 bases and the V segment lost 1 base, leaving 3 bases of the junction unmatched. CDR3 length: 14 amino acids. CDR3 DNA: TGTGCCAGCAGCTTAGCACAGGGGGCTCACGAGCAGTACTTC. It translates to CASSLAQGAHEQYF.

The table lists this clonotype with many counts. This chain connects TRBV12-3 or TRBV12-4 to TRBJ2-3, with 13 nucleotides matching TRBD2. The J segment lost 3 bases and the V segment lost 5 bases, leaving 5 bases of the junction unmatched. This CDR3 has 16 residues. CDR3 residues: CASSRGTSGDTDTQYF. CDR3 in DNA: TGTGCCAGCAGTCGAGGGACTAGCGGGGATACAGATACGCAGTATTTT.

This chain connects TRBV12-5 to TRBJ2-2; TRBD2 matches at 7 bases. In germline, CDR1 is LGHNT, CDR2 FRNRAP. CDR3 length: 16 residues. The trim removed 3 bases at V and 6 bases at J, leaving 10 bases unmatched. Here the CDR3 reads CASGFSLRGDPGELFF. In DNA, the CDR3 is TGTGCTAGTGGTTTTTCTCTCCGGGGGGACCCCGGGGAGCTGTTTTTT.

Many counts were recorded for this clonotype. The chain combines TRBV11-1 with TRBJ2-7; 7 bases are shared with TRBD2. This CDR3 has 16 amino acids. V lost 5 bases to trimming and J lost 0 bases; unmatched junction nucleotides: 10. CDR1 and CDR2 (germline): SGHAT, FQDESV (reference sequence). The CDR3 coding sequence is TGTGCCAGCAGCCCCCCGCTAGCGGCACCCTCCTACGAGCAGTACTTC. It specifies CASSPPLAAPSYEQYF.